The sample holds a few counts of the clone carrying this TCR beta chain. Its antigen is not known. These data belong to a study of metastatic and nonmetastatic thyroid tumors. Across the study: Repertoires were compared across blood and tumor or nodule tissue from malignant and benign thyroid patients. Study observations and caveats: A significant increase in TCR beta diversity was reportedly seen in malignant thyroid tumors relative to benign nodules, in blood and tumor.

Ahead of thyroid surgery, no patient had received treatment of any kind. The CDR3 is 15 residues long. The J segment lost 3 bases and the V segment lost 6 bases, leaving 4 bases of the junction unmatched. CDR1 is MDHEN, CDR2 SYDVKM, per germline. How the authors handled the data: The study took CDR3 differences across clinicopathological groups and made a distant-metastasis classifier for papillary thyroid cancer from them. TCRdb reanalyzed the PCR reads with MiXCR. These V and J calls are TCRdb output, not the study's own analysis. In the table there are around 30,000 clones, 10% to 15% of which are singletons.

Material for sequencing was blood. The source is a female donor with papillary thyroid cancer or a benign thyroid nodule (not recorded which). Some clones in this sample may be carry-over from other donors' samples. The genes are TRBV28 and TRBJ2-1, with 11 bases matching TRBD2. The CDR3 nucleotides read TGTGCCAGCAGCAAACTAGCGGGAGTCTACAATGAGCAGTTCTTC. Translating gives CASSKLAGVYNEQFF.